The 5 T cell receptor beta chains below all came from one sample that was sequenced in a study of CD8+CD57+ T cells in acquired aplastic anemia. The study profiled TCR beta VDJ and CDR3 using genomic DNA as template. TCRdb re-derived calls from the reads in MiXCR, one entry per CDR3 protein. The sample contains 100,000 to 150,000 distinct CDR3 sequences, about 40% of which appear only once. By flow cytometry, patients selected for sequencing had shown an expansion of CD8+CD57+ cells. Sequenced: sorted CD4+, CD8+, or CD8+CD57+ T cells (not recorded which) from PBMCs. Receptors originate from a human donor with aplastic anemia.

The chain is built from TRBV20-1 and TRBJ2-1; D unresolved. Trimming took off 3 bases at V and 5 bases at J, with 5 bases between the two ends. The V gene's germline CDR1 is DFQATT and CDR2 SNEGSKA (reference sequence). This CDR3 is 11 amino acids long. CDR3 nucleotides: TGCAGTGCTAGCATAGACAATGAGCAGTTCTTC. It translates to CSASIDNEQFF.

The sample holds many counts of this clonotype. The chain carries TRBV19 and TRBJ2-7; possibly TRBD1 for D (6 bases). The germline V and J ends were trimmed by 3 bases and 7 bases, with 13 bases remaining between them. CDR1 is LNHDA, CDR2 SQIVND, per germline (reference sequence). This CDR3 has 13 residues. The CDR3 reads CASSMTGTGEQYV. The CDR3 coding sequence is TGTGCCAGTAGTATGACAGGTACGGGGGAGCAGTACGTC.

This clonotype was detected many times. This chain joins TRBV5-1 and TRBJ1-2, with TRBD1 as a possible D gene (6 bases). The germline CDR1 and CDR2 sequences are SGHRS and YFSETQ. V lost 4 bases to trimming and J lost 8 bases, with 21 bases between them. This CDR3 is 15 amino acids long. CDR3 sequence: CASSQPGGGQRGYTF. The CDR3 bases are TGCGCCAGCAGCCAACCCGGGGGGGGGCAAAGAGGCTACACCTTC.

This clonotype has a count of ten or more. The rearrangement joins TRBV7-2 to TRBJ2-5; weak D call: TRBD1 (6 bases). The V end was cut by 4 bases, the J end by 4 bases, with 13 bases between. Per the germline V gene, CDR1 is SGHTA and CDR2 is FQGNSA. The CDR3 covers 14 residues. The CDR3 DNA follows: TGTGCCAGCAGCTATAACAGGGTTGGAGAGACCCAGTACTTC. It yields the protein CASSYNRVGETQYF.

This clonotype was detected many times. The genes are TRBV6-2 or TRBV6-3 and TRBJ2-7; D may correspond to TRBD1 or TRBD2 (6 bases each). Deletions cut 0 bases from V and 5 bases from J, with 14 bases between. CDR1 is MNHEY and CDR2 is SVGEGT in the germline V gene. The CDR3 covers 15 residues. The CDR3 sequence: CASSYSHGRGDEQYV. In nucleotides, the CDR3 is TGTGCCAGCAGTTACTCTCACGGAAGGGGGGACGAGCAGTACGTC.